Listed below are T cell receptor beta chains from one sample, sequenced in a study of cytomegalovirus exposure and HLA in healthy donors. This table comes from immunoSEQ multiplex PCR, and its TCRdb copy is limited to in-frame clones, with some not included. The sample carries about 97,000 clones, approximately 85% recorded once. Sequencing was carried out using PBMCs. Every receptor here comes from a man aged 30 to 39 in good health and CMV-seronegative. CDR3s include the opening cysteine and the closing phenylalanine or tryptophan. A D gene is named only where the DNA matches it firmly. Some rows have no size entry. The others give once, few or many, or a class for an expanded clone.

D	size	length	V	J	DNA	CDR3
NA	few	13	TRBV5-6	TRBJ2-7	TGTGCCAGCAGCTCTAAACCCGGGGACGAGCAGTACTTC	CASSSKPGDEQYF
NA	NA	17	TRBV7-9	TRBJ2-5	TGTGCCAGCAGCCCGCGAGGAGGGCTAGGCAACGCGGAGACCCAGTACTTC	CASSPRGGLGNAETQYF
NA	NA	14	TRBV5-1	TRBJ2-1	TGCGCCAGCAGCTTGAGGAGGGGTCGCAATGAGCAGTTCTTC	CASSLRRGRNEQFF
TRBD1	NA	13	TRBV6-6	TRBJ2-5	TGTGCCAGCAATCGGGGACAGCAAGAGACCCAGTACTTC	CASNRGQQETQYF
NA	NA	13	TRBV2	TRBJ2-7	TGTGCCAGCAGTGTGGAGGGGTCCTACGAGCAGTACTTC	CASSVEGSYEQYF
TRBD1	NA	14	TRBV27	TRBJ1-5	TGTGCCAGCAGTCACGGACAGGATTCGAGGCCCCAGCATTTT	CASSHGQDSRPQHF
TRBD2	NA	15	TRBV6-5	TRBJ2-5	TGTGCCAGCAAAAGGACTAGCGGGGGACAAGAGACCCAGTACTTC	CASKRTSGGQETQYF
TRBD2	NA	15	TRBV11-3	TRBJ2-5	TGTGCCAGCAGCTTAGGGACTAGCGGGTTCGAGACCCAGTACTTC	CASSLGTSGFETQYF
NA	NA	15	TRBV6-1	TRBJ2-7	TGTGCCAGCAGTGAAGAGCCTGGAGTCACCTACGAGCAGTACTTC	CASSEEPGVTYEQYF
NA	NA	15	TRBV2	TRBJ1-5	TGTGCCAGCAGTGTACAGGAAAGAGGCCTATCGCCCCAGCATTTT	CASSVQERGLSPQHF
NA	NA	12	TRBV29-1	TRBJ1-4	TGCAGCGTTCAGGGAAGTGGCGAAAAACTGTTTTTT	CSVQGSGEKLFF
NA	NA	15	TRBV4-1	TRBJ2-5	TGCGCCAGCAGCCATAACAGGGAGGGGGGAGAGACCCAGTACTTC	CASSHNREGGETQYF
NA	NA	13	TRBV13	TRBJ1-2	TGTGCCAGCAGCTTAACAGCTAACTATGGCTACACCTTC	CASSLTANYGYTF
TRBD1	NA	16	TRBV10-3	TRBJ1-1	TGTGCCATCAGTGAGTTGGCGGGACAGGGGAACACTGAAGCTTTCTTT	CAISELAGQGNTEAFF
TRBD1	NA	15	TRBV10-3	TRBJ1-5	TGTGCCATCAGGGGACAGGGAGGGGGTAATCAGCCCCAGCATTTT	CAIRGQGGGNQPQHF
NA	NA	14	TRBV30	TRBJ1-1	TGTGCCTGGAGTTCGGGTAGCGGGGGCGTGAGAGCTTTCTTT	CAWSSGSGGVRAFF
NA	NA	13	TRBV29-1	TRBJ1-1	TGCAGCTTCAGACAGACGATGAACACTGAAGCTTTCTTT	CSFRQTMNTEAFF
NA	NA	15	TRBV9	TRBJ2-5	TGTGCCAGCAGCGCTTCACCGGAATCAGGGGAGACCCAGTACTTC	CASSASPESGETQYF
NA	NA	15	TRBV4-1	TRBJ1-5	TGCGCCAGCAGCCAAGATGAGTATAGCAATCAGCCCCAGCATTTT	CASSQDEYSNQPQHF
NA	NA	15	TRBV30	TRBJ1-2	TGTGCCTGGAGTGTGAGGAGATCGAGCGGCTATGGCTACACCTTC	CAWSVRRSSGYGYTF
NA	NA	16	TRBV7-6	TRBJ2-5	TGTGCCAGCAGCTTAAGGTCGTGGGACATCCAAGAGACCCAGTACTTC	CASSLRSWDIQETQYF
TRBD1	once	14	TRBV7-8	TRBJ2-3	TGTGCCAGCAGCCCCGGACAGGGGGCAGATACGCAGTATTTT	CASSPGQGADTQYF
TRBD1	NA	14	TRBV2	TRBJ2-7	TGTGCCAGCAGACAGGGGGCGTCAGGGGGGGAGCAGTACTTC	CASRQGASGGEQYF
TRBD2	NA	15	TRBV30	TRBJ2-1	TGTGCCTGGAGTAAGGGACTAGCGGATTACAATGAGCAGTTCTTC	CAWSKGLADYNEQFF
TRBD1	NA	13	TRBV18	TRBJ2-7	TGTGCCAGCTCACCCCGGGACAGGGGGAGTTGGTACTTC	CASSPRDRGSWYF
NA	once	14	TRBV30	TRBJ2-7	TGTGCCTGGAGTGAACTGACTCCCTCCTACGAGCAGTACTTC	CAWSELTPSYEQYF
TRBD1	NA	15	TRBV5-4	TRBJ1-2	TGTGCCAGCAGCCACTGGGACAGGGATTCATCTGGCTACACCTTC	CASSHWDRDSSGYTF
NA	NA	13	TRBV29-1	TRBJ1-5	TGCAGCGTTGCGCGGGACAGCAATCAGCCCCAGCATTTT	CSVARDSNQPQHF
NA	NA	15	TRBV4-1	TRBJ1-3	TGCGCCAGCAGCTATATGGGGGGTTCTGGAAACACCATATATTTT	CASSYMGGSGNTIYF
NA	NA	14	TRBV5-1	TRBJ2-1	TGCGCCAGCATGGTAGGGGGTCCTTACAATGAGCAGTTCTTC	CASMVGGPYNEQFF
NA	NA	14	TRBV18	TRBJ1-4	TGTGCCAGCTCACCGGGAGCAACTAATGAAAAACTGTTTTTT	CASSPGATNEKLFF
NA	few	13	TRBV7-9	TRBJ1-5	TGTGCCAGCAGCCTAGGATTCGGTCAGCCCCAGCATTTT	CASSLGFGQPQHF
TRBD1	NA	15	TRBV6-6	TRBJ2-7	TGTGCCAGCAGTTACGAGACAGGGGCACTAGGGGAGCAGTACTTC	CASSYETGALGEQYF
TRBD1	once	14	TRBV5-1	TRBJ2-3	TGCGCCAGCAGCTTGGGGACAGGAACAGATACGCAGTATTTT	CASSLGTGTDTQYF
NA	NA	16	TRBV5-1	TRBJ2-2	TGCGCCAGCAGCTTGGACGGCGGGGTGAACACCGGGGAGCTGTTTTTT	CASSLDGGVNTGELFF
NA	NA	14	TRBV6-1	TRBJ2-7	TGTGCCAGCAGTGTGGAGACAGCGACCTACGAGCAGTACTTC	CASSVETATYEQYF
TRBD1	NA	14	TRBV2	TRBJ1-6	TGTGCCAGCAGTGCGACAGGGGGTAATTCACCCCTCCACTTT	CASSATGGNSPLHF
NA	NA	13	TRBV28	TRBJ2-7	TGTGCCAGCAGTACGAACAACCCCTACGAGCAGTACTTC	CASSTNNPYEQYF
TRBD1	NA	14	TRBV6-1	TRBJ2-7	TGTGCCAGCAGTGCTGCAGGGGGCTTTTACGAGCAGTACTTC	CASSAAGGFYEQYF
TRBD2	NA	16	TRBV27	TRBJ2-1	TGTGCCAGCAGGGATGTTAGACTAGCGGGTTACAATGAGCAGTTCTTC	CASRDVRLAGYNEQFF
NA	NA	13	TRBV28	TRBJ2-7	TGTGCCAGCAGTCTATGGTACAGGTACGAGCAGTACTTC	CASSLWYRYEQYF
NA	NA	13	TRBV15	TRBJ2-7	TGTGCCACCAGCAGAGATCCAGTCTACGAGCAGTACTTC	CATSRDPVYEQYF
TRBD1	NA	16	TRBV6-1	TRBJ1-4	TGTGCCAGCAGTGGTCAAACCGGGACAGGGAATGAAAAACTGTTTTTT	CASSGQTGTGNEKLFF
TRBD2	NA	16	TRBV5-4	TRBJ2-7	TGTGCCAGCAGCTTAGGGACTAGCGGGAGTCGAGGCGAGCAGTACTTC	CASSLGTSGSRGEQYF
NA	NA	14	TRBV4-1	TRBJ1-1	TGCGCCAGCAGCCAAGATGAGTTCGGGGGGGAAGCTTTCTTT	CASSQDEFGGEAFF
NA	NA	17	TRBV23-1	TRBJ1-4	TGCGCCAGCAGTCGAGAAGAAACGGACAGCTCTAATGAAAAACTGTTTTTT	CASSREETDSSNEKLFF
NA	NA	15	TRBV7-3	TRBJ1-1	TGTGCCAGCGCCCTCGGCCGGGGGACGAACACTGAAGCTTTCTTT	CASALGRGTNTEAFF
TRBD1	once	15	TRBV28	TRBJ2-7	TGTGCCAGCAGTTCGCGACAGGGCCCCAGGTACGAGCAGTACTTC	CASSSRQGPRYEQYF
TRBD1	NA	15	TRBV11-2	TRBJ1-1	TGTGCCAGCAGCTCCTTACAGGGGTTGAACACTGAAGCTTTCTTT	CASSSLQGLNTEAFF
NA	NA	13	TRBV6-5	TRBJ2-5	TGTGCCAGCAGGACAGGAGGCTTGGGGACCCAGTACTTC	CASRTGGLGTQYF